The present T cell receptor (beta chain) was sequenced within a study of metastatic and nonmetastatic thyroid tumors. This clone was observed a few times. Thyroid surgery was preceded by no treatment in any patient. Via MiXCR, TCRdb re-called the PCR reads. Here the sample spans about 28,000 clones, 3.5% to 4.5% being singletons. The origin of this receptor is a male donor with papillary thyroid cancer or a benign thyroid nodule (not recorded which). Some clones in this sample may be carry-over from other donors' samples. The sample consisted of blood.

The CDR3 loop reads CASRGPHEETQYF. The CDR3 DNA reads TGTGCCAGCAGGGGGCCGCATGAAGAGACCCAGTACTTC. The gene calls are TRBV28 and TRBJ2-5; tentative D call: TRBD1 (5 bases). CDR1 is MDHEN and CDR2 is SYDVKM in the germline V gene. The CDR3 runs to 13 residues. The V end lost 6 bases, the J end lost 3 bases, and 11 bases lay between the germline ends.